This TCR beta chain was sequenced during a study of T cells in tumors after PD-1 blockade. This table comes from immunoSEQ multiplex PCR, and its TCRdb copy is limited to in-frame clones, with some not included. The data hold approximately 8,100 clones, with 55% to 65% observed a single time. The material was tumor tissue, obtained after anti-PD-1 treatment. This clonotype originated in a human donor with basal cell carcinoma.

The CDR3 region is CASSIWGSEQYF. The CDR3 nucleotides read TGTGCCAGTAGTATTTGGGGATCCGAGCAGTACTTC. V is TRBV19 and J is TRBJ2-7; D remains ambiguous. From germline, CDR1 is LNHDA and CDR2 SQIVND (reference sequence). V shed 3 bases and J shed 6 bases, with 9 bases lying between them. The CDR3 runs to 12 residues.